This T cell receptor beta chain derives from a study of OX40 agonist ivuxolimab in advanced cancers. The assay was immunoSEQ multiplex PCR, and TCRdb's table has in-frame clones only and misses some. The sample lists 50,000 to 70,000 clones; under 95% were seen once. Study-level findings and limits: No antigen was identified for the clonally expanded peripheral T cells. Expanded clones belonging to CD8+ T cells outnumbered, on average, those of CD4+.

Notes on this clone: Its specificity is unknown.

The V end was cut by 4 bases, the J end by 7 bases, with 21 bases between. The CDR3 is 15 residues long. CDR1 is SGHRS, CDR2 YFSETQ, per germline. The source is an adult with an advanced solid tumor such as melanoma, head and neck, liver or kidney cancer. The material sequenced was CD4+ or CD8+ T cells sorted from blood, taken in a trial of the OX40 agonist ivuxolimab. This chain connects TRBV5-1 to TRBJ2-7, with D hard to call. The CDR3 DNA sequence: TGCGCCAGCAGCCCCGGTAGGGCGGCCCCTGGAGAGCAGTACTTC. It codes for CASSPGRAAPGEQYF.